The sequence of this T cell receptor (beta chain) was determined in a study of blood T cell repertoires in COVID-19. For the study at large: Sites in the United States, Italy and Spain provided acute and convalescent COVID-19 samples. Sources were T cells, B-cell-depleted T cells, or PBMCs; the material itself was cDNA or gDNA.

Authors' processing steps: How many nucleated cells were present was estimated from reference gene primer amplification. The method was immunoSEQ multiplex PCR; TCRdb's version includes in-frame clones alone and lacks a portion of them. V, J and clone size were drawn from that table, and D and trimming were deduced from the DNA. The profile shows 250,000 to 350,000 clones, about nine tenths of them singletons. This CDR3 region has 16 residues. V shed 5 bases, J shed 1 base, and the junction held 10 bases outside the gene matches. The germline CDR1 and CDR2 sequences are MNHEY and SVGEGT. The TCR originated in a woman aged 25 to 39 with active or convalescent COVID-19. The V call is TRBV6-2 or TRBV6-3, the J call TRBJ1-1, with TRBD1 identical over 7 bases. The sample taken for sequencing was peripheral blood. The DNA of the CDR3 is TGTGCCAGCAGTCGACGGTGGGGACAGAGGAACACTGAAGCTTTCTTT. This gives the protein CASSRRWGQRNTEAFF.